The rows below give T cell receptor beta chains drawn from one sample of a study of blood T cell repertoires in COVID-19. Generated by immunoSEQ multiplex PCR, the TCRdb table keeps only in-frame clones and is missing some. The repertoire consists of 290,000 or so clones, with more than 85% occurring once and the leading ten covering approximately 2.1%. Source material: peripheral blood. These receptors originate from a woman aged 25-40 years with COVID-19, enrolled during active disease. Each CDR3 is given without its conserved first and last residue. Fields, in order: J gene, V gene, CDR3 protein.

j_call: TRBJ2-1; v_call: TRBV18; cdr3_aa: ASSPQQSAGGWNEQF
j_call: TRBJ1-2; v_call: TRBV29-1; cdr3_aa: SVTTQGGNNYGYT
j_call: TRBJ2-1; v_call: TRBV6-5; cdr3_aa: ASSTRTGAYNEQF
j_call: TRBJ1-1; v_call: TRBV27; cdr3_aa: ASSRREGTEAF
j_call: TRBJ2-7; v_call: TRBV28; cdr3_aa: ASSQGLAGELTYEQY
j_call: TRBJ2-1; v_call: TRBV11-3; cdr3_aa: ASSLALAGYNEQF
j_call: TRBJ1-2; v_call: TRBV19; cdr3_aa: ASSGGGDGYT
j_call: TRBJ1-2; v_call: TRBV19; cdr3_aa: ASSIVGGKHGGYT
j_call: TRBJ1-6; v_call: TRBV5-7; cdr3_aa: ASSLSGGGSPLH
j_call: TRBJ1-5; v_call: TRBV20-1; cdr3_aa: SASQSTNSNQPQH
j_call: TRBJ1-1; v_call: TRBV24-1; cdr3_aa: ATSEGRDTEAF
j_call: TRBJ1-4; v_call: TRBV7-9; cdr3_aa: ASSLDLEEKLF
j_call: TRBJ1-3; v_call: TRBV30; cdr3_aa: ACAQCGLRFSGNTIY
j_call: TRBJ1-1; v_call: TRBV24-1; cdr3_aa: ATSDLQAGGDTSQAF
j_call: TRBJ2-7; v_call: TRBV28; cdr3_aa: ASHNMDRVSEQY